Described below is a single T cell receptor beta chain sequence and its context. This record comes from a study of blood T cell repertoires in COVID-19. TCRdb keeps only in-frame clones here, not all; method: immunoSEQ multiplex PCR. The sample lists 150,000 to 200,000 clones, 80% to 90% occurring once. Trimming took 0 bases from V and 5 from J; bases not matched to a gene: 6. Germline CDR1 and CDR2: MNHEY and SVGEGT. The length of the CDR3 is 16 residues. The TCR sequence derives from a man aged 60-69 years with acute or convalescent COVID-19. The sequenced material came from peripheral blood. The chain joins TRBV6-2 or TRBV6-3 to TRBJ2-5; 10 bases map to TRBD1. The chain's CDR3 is CASSYSSTGGMETQYF. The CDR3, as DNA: TGTGCCAGCAGTTACTCCTCGACAGGGGGCATGGAGACCCAGTACTTC.